These T cell receptor beta chains were read from a single sample in a study of blood T cell repertoires in COVID-19. This table comes from immunoSEQ multiplex PCR, and its TCRdb copy is limited to in-frame clones, with some not included. The data contain fewer than 65,000 clones, about four fifths of them singletons. Sequenced sample: peripheral blood. The source is a human donor in a cohort sampled during active COVID-19. Both conserved end residues are part of each CDR3. A D gene is named only where the DNA matches it firmly. Clone size is given for some rows only: seen once, a few or many times, or a class if the clone is expanded.

j_call v_call clone_size d_call cdr3_aa cdr3_nt
TRBJ1-2 TRBV10-3 NA NA CAISDGLNYGYTF TGTGCCATCAGTGACGGGTTGAACTATGGCTACACCTTC
TRBJ1-2 TRBV2 NA NA CASSGRTGAYGYTF TGTGCCAGCAGCGGACGTACAGGAGCTTATGGCTACACCTTC
TRBJ1-1 TRBV7-2 NA NA CASQTGTLNTEAFF TGTGCCAGCCAAACCGGGACATTGAACACTGAAGCTTTCTTT
TRBJ1-6 TRBV5-1 NA TRBD1 CASSLDAGGLGNSPLHF TGCGCCAGCAGCTTGGATGCAGGGGGCCTGGGTAATTCACCCCTCCACTTT
TRBJ2-5 TRBV29-1 few NA CSVEGLGETQYF TGCAGCGTTGAGGGGCTAGGAGAGACCCAGTACTTC
TRBJ2-5 TRBV4-1 NA TRBD1 CASSQGQGVETQYF TGCGCCAGCAGCCAAGGACAGGGAGTGGAGACCCAGTACTTC
TRBJ1-1 TRBV5-1 NA TRBD1 CASSLGPRGFAEAFF TGCGCCAGCAGCTTGGGTCCCAGGGGGTTCGCTGAAGCTTTCTTT
TRBJ2-7 TRBV10-2 NA TRBD2 CASSGGLAGVGSYEQYF TGCGCCAGCAGTGGGGGACTAGCGGGAGTTGGGTCCTACGAGCAGTACTTC
TRBJ2-1 TRBV19 NA TRBD2 CASSIAGEGNEQFF TGTGCCAGTAGTATTGCGGGGGAGGGAAATGAGCAGTTCTTC
TRBJ1-1 TRBV29-1 few NA CSFRQSNTEAFF TGCAGCTTTCGACAGTCTAACACTGAAGCTTTCTTT
TRBJ2-5 TRBV18 NA TRBD2 CASSPLPVAGEETQYF TGTGCCAGCTCACCGCTGCCGGTAGCGGGAGAAGAGACCCAGTACTTC
TRBJ2-2 TRBV5-4 NA NA CASSFGREKTGELFF TGTGCCAGCAGCTTTGGCAGGGAAAAAACCGGGGAGCTGTTTTTT
TRBJ1-3 TRBV5-1 NA TRBD1 CASSLGTGVSSGNTIYF TGCGCCAGCAGCTTGGGGACAGGGGTGTCCTCTGGAAACACCATATATTTT
TRBJ2-1 TRBV7-3 NA TRBD2 CASSSRTSGSEQFF TGTGCCAGCAGCTCACGGACTAGCGGGAGTGAGCAGTTCTTC
TRBJ2-4 TRBV19 NA NA CASTSEGGSNIQYF TGTGCCAGTACCTCCGAGGGAGGATCCAACATTCAGTACTTC
TRBJ1-1 TRBV5-1 NA NA CASSFGKMNTEAFF TGCGCCAGCAGCTTTGGCAAAATGAACACTGAAGCTTTCTTT
TRBJ2-3 TRBV30 NA NA CAWIYPGHRLPSTDTQYF TGTGCCTGGATTTACCCGGGACACCGACTTCCTAGCACAGATACGCAGTATTTT
TRBJ2-5 TRBV5-1 NA NA CASSLQETQYF TGCGCCAGCAGCCTGCAAGAGACCCAGTACTTC
TRBJ1-2 TRBV18 NA TRBD1 CASSPVTRGPGTF TGTGCCAGCTCACCAGTCACCAGGGGGCCTGGCACCTTC
TRBJ1-3 TRBV19 NA NA CASSIDWTPGNTIYF TGTGCCAGTAGTATAGATTGGACACCTGGAAACACCATATATTTT
TRBJ1-1 TRBV7-2 once TRBD1 CASRGQGAFTEAFF TGTGCCAGCAGGGGACAGGGGGCATTTACTGAAGCTTTCTTT
TRBJ1-2 TRBV19 NA NA CASSPGKGYTF TGTGCCAGTAGTCCAGGGAAAGGCTACACCTTC
TRBJ2-5 TRBV6-2/TRBV6-3 NA TRBD2 CASSPRLAVQETQYF TGTGCCAGCAGCCCCCGACTAGCCGTCCAAGAGACCCAGTACTTC
TRBJ2-5 TRBV19 few TRBD1 CASSMDRGSTFQETQYF TGTGCCAGTAGTATGGACAGGGGCTCAACTTTCCAAGAGACCCAGTACTTC
TRBJ1-2 TRBV4-2 few NA CASSTHLTSTNYGYTF TGTGCCAGCAGCACACACTTGACATCGACTAACTATGGCTACACCTTC
TRBJ1-1 TRBV7-2 NA NA CASSLDQGTEAFF TGTGCCAGCAGCTTAGACCAGGGCACTGAAGCTTTCTTT
TRBJ2-7 TRBV5-6 NA NA CASSFDTSYEQYF TGTGCCAGCAGCTTTGACACATCCTACGAGCAGTACTTC